This T cell receptor beta chain was profiled in a study of long-term antiretroviral therapy in people with HIV. Survey-level resolution applied to immunoSEQ assay v3.0. Method: immunoSEQ multiplex PCR; TCRdb's copy keeps in-frame clones and lacks some. The sample gives 25,000 to 30,000 clones, 85% to 90% of which show up once; 4.1% is in the top ten. Germline assignment: CDR1 DFQATT and CDR2 SNEGSKA (reference sequence). This CDR3 region has 11 residues. The V gene lost 0 bases and the J gene lost 10 bases, with 9 bases spanning the gap. The chain has TRBV20-1 and TRBJ2-5; no clear D. The receptor's source is a young woman with HIV. Source: unsorted PBMCs, taken 0.5 years after starting antiretroviral therapy. CDR3 region: CSAREFPGQYF. The CDR3 nucleotides read TGCAGTGCTAGAGAGTTCCCCGGCCAGTACTTC.